Listed below are T cell receptor beta chains from one sample, sequenced in a study of control samples from healthy donors and cancer patients. This table comes from immunoSEQ multiplex PCR, and its TCRdb copy is limited to in-frame clones, with some not included. The sample records about 130,000 clones, over 90% being singletons. Sequenced sample: PBMCs. These receptors were collected from a man aged 60-69 years with colorectal cancer. Both conserved end residues are part of each CDR3. D genes are given only for firm matches. Size tells how often a clone was seen (once, few, many) or the class of an expanded clone, and some rows leave it out.

d_call	clone_size	j_call	v_call	cdr3_aa	cdr3_nt
.	once	TRBJ2-1	TRBV5-1	CASSLDGASSYNEQFF	TGCGCCAGCAGCTTGGATGGGGCTAGCTCCTACAATGAGCAGTTCTTC
.	.	TRBJ1-1	TRBV5-1	CASSLEPTKNTEAFF	TGCGCCAGCAGCTTGGAACCGACAAAGAACACTGAAGCTTTCTTT
TRBD1	.	TRBJ1-6	TRBV4-2	CASSQDVNRGRSESSPLHF	TGTGCCAGCAGCCAAGATGTTAACAGGGGGCGTTCGGAAAGTTCACCCCTCCACTTT
.	.	TRBJ2-7	TRBV6-6	CASKGSYEQYF	TGTGCCTCAAAAGGGAGCTACGAGCAGTACTTC
.	.	TRBJ2-1	TRBV12-3/TRBV12-4	CASSGDNYNEQFF	TGTGCCAGCAGTGGGGACAACTACAATGAGCAGTTCTTC
.	.	TRBJ2-7	TRBV11-3	CASSSDSSPYEQYF	TGTGCCAGCAGCTCCGACAGTTCCCCCTACGAGCAGTACTTC
TRBD1	.	TRBJ2-7	TRBV5-1	CASSLSPGQGYEQYF	TGCGCCAGCAGCTTGTCACCGGGACAGGGATACGAGCAGTACTTC
TRBD1	.	TRBJ2-7	TRBV30	CAFDRARSPSEQYF	TGTGCTTTCGACAGGGCCAGGTCTCCGTCCGAGCAGTACTTC
TRBD2	.	TRBJ2-1	TRBV30	CAWSVAGGREQFF	TGTGCCTGGAGTGTGGCGGGGGGGCGAGAGCAGTTCTTC
.	.	TRBJ2-3	TRBV3-1/TRBV3-2	CASSQVSGFADTQYF	TGTGCCAGCAGCCAAGTGTCAGGGTTCGCAGATACGCAGTATTTT
.	.	TRBJ2-1	TRBV6-2/TRBV6-3	CASSYHGAQNEQFF	TGTGCCAGCAGTTATCATGGGGCGCAGAATGAGCAGTTCTTC
TRBD1	.	TRBJ1-1	TRBV7-9	CASSLRDRNTEAFF	TGTGCCAGCAGCTTAAGGGACAGAAACACTGAAGCTTTCTTT
.	.	TRBJ2-2	TRBV7-2	CASSLGSGTGELFF	TGTGCCAGCAGCTTGGGTTCTGGCACCGGGGAGCTGTTTTTT